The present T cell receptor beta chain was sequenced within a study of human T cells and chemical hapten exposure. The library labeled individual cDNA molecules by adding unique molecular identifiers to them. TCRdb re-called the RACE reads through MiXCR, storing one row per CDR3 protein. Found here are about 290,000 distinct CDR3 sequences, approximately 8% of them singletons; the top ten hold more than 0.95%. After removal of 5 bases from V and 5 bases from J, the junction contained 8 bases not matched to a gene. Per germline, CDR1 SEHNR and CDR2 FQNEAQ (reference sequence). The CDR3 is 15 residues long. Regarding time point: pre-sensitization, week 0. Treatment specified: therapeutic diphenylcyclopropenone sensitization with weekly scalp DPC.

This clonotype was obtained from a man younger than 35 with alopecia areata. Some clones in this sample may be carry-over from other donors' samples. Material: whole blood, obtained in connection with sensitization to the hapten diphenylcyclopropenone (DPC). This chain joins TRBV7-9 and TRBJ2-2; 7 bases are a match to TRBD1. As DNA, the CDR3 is TGTGCCAGCAGCAGGGACAGTTCGCGGACCGGGGAGCTGTTTTTT. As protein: CASSRDSSRTGELFF.